A selection of T cell receptor beta chains follows, all from one sample in a study of shared clonotypes between healthy human individuals. Measured with immunoSEQ multiplex PCR; TCRdb has only the in-frame clones, and not every one. The sample lists over a million clones; 70% to 80% were seen once. Specimen: memory CD4+ T cells from PBMCs. Receptor source: a man between 18 and 29 years old in good health. Some clones in this sample may be carry-over from other donors' samples. The CDR3 runs from the conserved cysteine through the conserved F or W. The D gene is left open where the match is weak. Some rows have no size entry. The others give once, few or many, or a class for an expanded clone.

V gene	clone size	D gene	J gene	CDR3 protein	CDR3 DNA
TRBV28	.	.	TRBJ1-5	CASSFRQARQPQHF	TGTGCCAGCAGTTTTCGACAGGCCCGGCAGCCCCAGCATTTT
TRBV28	.	.	TRBJ2-6	CASSPWGDSGANVLTF	TGTGCCAGCAGCCCATGGGGCGACTCTGGGGCCAACGTCCTGACTTTC
TRBV21-1	.	.	TRBJ1-2	CASSKNAHGGGHGYTF	TGTGCCAGCAGCAAAAATGCCCACGGGGGAGGCCATGGCTACACCTTC
TRBV5-6	.	.	TRBJ2-7	CASTLIVADSSYEQYF	TGTGCCAGCACCTTGATAGTAGCGGACAGCTCCTACGAGCAGTACTTC
TRBV19	few	.	TRBJ2-7	CASSPKRGGTSYEQYF	TGTGCCAGTAGTCCAAAGAGAGGGGGGACGTCCTACGAGCAGTACTTC
TRBV11-2	few	.	TRBJ2-4	CASSLDPRLQYF	TGTGCCAGCAGCTTAGATCCCAGGTTGCAGTACTTC
TRBV5-1	many	.	TRBJ2-7	CASSFGLMGTYEQYF	TGCGCCAGCAGCTTTGGACTGATGGGGACCTACGAGCAGTACTTC
TRBV4-3	.	.	TRBJ2-6	CASSQVGSGANVLTF	TGCGCCAGCAGCCAGGTGGGGTCTGGGGCCAACGTCCTGACTTTC
TRBV5-4	.	TRBD2	TRBJ2-1	CASEPGLLNNEQFF	TGTGCCAGCGAACCGGGACTACTAAACAATGAGCAGTTCTTC
TRBV5-1	.	TRBD2	TRBJ2-7	CASSLTSGSYEQYF	TGCGCCAGCAGCTTGACTAGCGGCTCCTACGAGCAGTACTTC
TRBV5-4	few	.	TRBJ2-5	CASSLAYQETQYF	TGTGCCAGCAGCTTGGCCTACCAAGAGACCCAGTACTTC
TRBV5-1	once	.	TRBJ1-4	CASAMGQGNEKLFF	TGCGCCAGCGCAATGGGCCAGGGTAATGAAAAACTGTTTTTT
TRBV5-1	.	.	TRBJ1-3	CASALQGTAGNTIYF	TGCGCCAGCGCCCTCCAGGGAACGGCCGGAAACACCATATATTTT
TRBV10-3	.	.	TRBJ1-2	CAISASSLSDYGYTF	TGTGCCATCAGTGCCTCCAGTCTCTCGGACTATGGCTACACCTTC
TRBV4-1	many	.	TRBJ2-4	CASSQGAFTKNIQYF	TGCGCCAGCAGCCAGGGGGCGTTCACCAAAAACATTCAGTACTTC
TRBV7-2	once	.	TRBJ2-5	CASSPWGDQETQYF	TGTGCCAGCAGCCCGTGGGGAGATCAAGAGACCCAGTACTTC
TRBV18	.	.	TRBJ1-3	CASSPPKGTGNTIYF	TGTGCCAGCTCACCACCAAAGGGAACTGGAAACACCATATATTTT
TRBV27	.	.	TRBJ2-5	CASSRDGYQETQYF	TGTGCCAGTAGCAGGGACGGTTACCAAGAGACCCAGTACTTC
TRBV7-9	.	.	TRBJ1-1	CASSPVQRNTEAFF	TGTGCCAGCAGCCCCGTCCAGAGGAACACTGAAGCTTTCTTT
TRBV6-1	once	TRBD2	TRBJ2-3	CASSEGLRLAVPTDTQYF	TGTGCCAGCAGTGAAGGGTTGAGACTAGCGGTTCCCACAGATACGCAGTATTTT
TRBV7-8	many	.	TRBJ2-1	CASSIRWGEDNEQFF	TGTGCCAGCAGTATTAGGTGGGGGGAGGACAATGAGCAGTTCTTC
TRBV28	.	.	TRBJ1-1	CASVFGGAHPTTEAFF	TGTGCCAGCGTATTCGGGGGGGCGCATCCGACCACTGAAGCTTTCTTT
TRBV29-1	.	TRBD1	TRBJ1-2	CSVEGSGGYYGYTF	TGCAGCGTTGAAGGGTCAGGGGGATACTATGGCTACACCTTC
TRBV4-2	few	.	TRBJ2-5	CASSQEMLGRRETQYF	TGTGCCAGCAGCCAAGAAATGTTGGGCCGTCGGGAGACCCAGTACTTC
TRBV27	.	.	TRBJ2-5	CASSLSVEGETQYF	TGTGCCAGCAGTTTATCGGTGGAGGGGGAGACCCAGTACTTC
TRBV5-4	few	.	TRBJ1-1	CASSLNLDQNTEAFF	TGTGCCAGCAGCTTGAACTTGGATCAAAACACTGAAGCTTTCTTT
TRBV7-9	.	.	TRBJ2-5	CASSQISQETQYF	TGTGCCAGCAGCCAGATTTCACAAGAGACCCAGTACTTC